The 10 T cell receptor beta chains in this list originate from one sample, sequenced in a study of neurological immune-mediated disorders. Using its own MiXCR run on the 5' RACE reads, TCRdb lists one record per CDR3 protein. The sample shows about 39,000 distinct CDR3 sequences, 6.5% to 8.5% of them seen only once. Material: CD4+ T cells from blood. These receptors all stem from a middle-aged man in good health.

V usage is TRBV20-1 and J usage is TRBJ2-7, with D possibly being TRBD1 or TRBD2 (5 bases each). Looked up from germline, CDR1 is DFQATT and CDR2 is SNEGSKA (reference sequence). CDR3 length: 14 residues. Trimming removed 3 bases at V and 3 bases at J, with 15 bases between. CDR3 sequence: CSASQGPGNYEQYF. The CDR3 bases are TGCAGTGCTAGTCAGGGACCGGGAAACTACGAGCAGTACTTC.

This clonotype has a count of ten or more. The chain joins TRBV20-1 to TRBJ2-3, with TRBD1 matching 7 bases. This CDR3 spans 12 amino acids. With V trimmed by 5 bases and J by 8 bases, 7 bases remained unmatched. Germline CDR1 and CDR2: DFQATT and SNEGSKA (reference sequence). The CDR3 coding sequence is TGCAGTGCTTCACAGGGGCTCGGTACGCAGTATTTT. This encodes CSASQGLGTQYF.

This clonotype was observed at least ten times. This chain connects TRBV4-3 to TRBJ2-3; D unresolved. Germline lookup yields CDR1 LGHNA and CDR2 YSLEER. The CDR3 is made up of 17 amino acids. The V and J ends lost 0 bases and 5 bases respectively, with 18 bases between them. The CDR3 here is CASSQDNKAVGKDTQYF. The DNA for the CDR3 is TGCGCCAGCAGCCAAGATAATAAGGCGGTGGGGAAAGATACGCAGTATTTT.

The sample holds many counts of this clonotype. The gene calls are TRBV20-1 and TRBJ1-1; TRBD1 aligns across 8 bases. This CDR3 is 14 amino acids long. Looked up from germline, CDR1 is DFQATT and CDR2 is SNEGSKA (reference sequence). The junction had 8 bases not matched to a gene; V was cut back by 3 bases and J by 5 bases. The CDR3 nucleotides are TGCAGTGCTAGGGCAACAGGGGGTTGGACTGAAGCTTTCTTT. It codes for CSARATGGWTEAFF.

This clonotype showed up many times. The chain uses TRBV29-1 and TRBJ2-7; TRBD2 matches at 9 bases. CDR1 is SQVTM, CDR2 ANQGSEA, per germline. V gave up 4 bases and J gave up 4 bases; unmatched junction bases: 2. This CDR3 has 12 amino acids. CDR3 protein: CSVGAGGYEQYF. CDR3 DNA: TGCAGCGTTGGTGCGGGAGGGTACGAGCAGTACTTC.

This clonotype was recorded many times. The rearrangement joins TRBV3-1 to TRBJ2-3; D remains ambiguous. The CDR3 is 16 amino acids. Between the trimmed V and J ends, which lost 1 base and 0 bases, there was a span of 11 bases. The V gene's germline CDR1 is LGHDT and CDR2 YNNKEL (reference sequence). CDR3 nucleotide sequence: TGTGCCAGCAGCCAAGTTCGAATCTCTAGCACAGATACGCAGTATTTT. Residues: CASSQVRISSTDTQYF.

This clonotype was seen repeatedly, ten times or more. V usage is TRBV12-3 or TRBV12-4 and J usage is TRBJ2-7; 7 positions match TRBD1. The CDR3 is made up of 15 amino acids. The ends lost 6 bases at V and 1 base at J; junction bases unmatched: 9. CDR3 nucleotide sequence: TGTGCCAGCAGCAGGGGGATCGTCGGGTCCTACGAGCAGTACTTC. Protein: CASSRGIVGSYEQYF.

This clonotype was observed at least ten times. V usage is TRBV29-1 and J usage is TRBJ2-3; TRBD2 matches 7 bases. Germline CDR1 reads SQVTM; CDR2 reads ANQGSEA. This CDR3 region has 14 residues. The J segment lost 2 bases and the V segment lost 5 bases, leaving 7 bases of the junction unmatched. The CDR3 nucleotides are TGCAGCGTTTTGGGAGGGACTACCACAGATACGCAGTATTTT. Translating it yields CSVLGGTTTDTQYF.

The sample holds many counts of this clonotype. The genes are TRBV3-1 and TRBJ2-1; 8 positions agree with TRBD2. Germline V lookup: CDR1 LGHDT, CDR2 YNNKEL (reference sequence). This CDR3 contains 15 residues. J was trimmed by 10 bases and V by 2 bases; bases with no gene match: 10. This chain's CDR3 is CASSQSGRRRGEQFF. The CDR3 DNA is TGTGCCAGCAGCCAAAGCGGGAGACGGCGTGGAGAGCAGTTCTTC.

This clonotype was counted at least ten times. This chain uses TRBV7-2 with TRBJ2-1, with a possible D match to TRBD2 (5 bases). Germline-derived CDR1 and CDR2 are SGHTA and FQGNSA. This CDR3 has 11 amino acids. V lost 5 bases and J 8 bases, leaving 7 bases between the germline ends. DNA of the CDR3: TGTGCCAGCAGCGCGAGGGATGAGCAGTTCTTC. This encodes CASSARDEQFF.